The clone carrying this T cell receptor (beta chain) appeared once. The antigen is not known. The source of the sample is a study of OX40 agonist ivuxolimab in advanced cancers. Study-level information: A diagnosis of hepatocellular carcinoma, melanoma, renal cell or head and neck cancer was present in dose-escalation patients. A male proportion of under 90% was recorded, with mean age approximately 64 years and range roughly 20 to 90. Overall study findings and caveats: Dosing at 0.1 to 3.0 mg/kg was accompanied by clonal expansion of CD4+ and CD8+ blood T cells by week 6.

This CDR3 spans 15 amino acids. CDR1 SGHTA and CDR2 FQGNSA come from the germline V gene. The ends lost 3 bases at V and 3 bases at J; junction bases unmatched: 4. The method was immunoSEQ multiplex PCR; TCRdb's version includes in-frame clones alone and lacks a portion of them. The sample includes approximately 90,000 clones, about 90% of them seen just once. J is TRBJ2-1 and V is TRBV7-2, with 8 bases lining up with TRBD1. The sample in question was CD4+ or CD8+ T cells sorted from blood, obtained in a trial of the OX40 agonist ivuxolimab. This clonotype was sampled from an adult with an advanced solid tumor such as melanoma, head and neck, liver or kidney cancer. CDR3 sequence (DNA): TGTGCCAGCAGCTTGGGACAGGTTGTCTACAATGAGCAGTTCTTC. It encodes CASSLGQVVYNEQFF.